Presented here are 17 T cell receptor beta chains from one specimen sequenced in a study of PD-1 blockade in classical Hodgkin lymphoma (dated by TCRdb to between 2020 and 2021). In light of the paper, this sample's time point label describes: cycle 1 day 1 (C1D1), immediately before nivolumab initiation. Every trial patient had relapsed following autologous stem cell transplantation, and prior brentuximab vedotin exposure was what differed among cohorts A, B and C. CD8+ T cells were purified from thawed PBMCs by magnetic negative selection with a Miltenyi CD8+ T cell isolation kit. Preparation of the library involved the immunoSEQ multiplex PCR assay. TCRdb limited this immuneACCESS table to in-frame rearrangements with V and J called. A share of clones is missing; checked studies link under half to unresolved V genes, and the rest is unexplained. The sample table records 2,500 to 3,000 clones; roughly four fifths of these occur just once. The ten largest clones add up to roughly 20% of the sample.

Sample: CD8+ T cells from blood, taken at baseline. The receptors come from a human donor with classical Hodgkin lymphoma.

The chain links TRBV5-5 to TRBJ1-2, with 7 bases lining up with TRBD1. The CDR3 has 20 residues. Germline values: CDR1 SGHKS, CDR2 YYEKEE (reference sequence). V dropped 2 bases and J dropped 5; count of bases not matched to a gene: 24. CDR3 sequence (DNA): TGTGCCAGCAGCTTTTCTTCGGTAGTACAGGGGAAGTCTGGACTTTATGGCTACACCTTC. Encoded protein: CASSFSSVVQGKSGLYGYTF.

This chain links TRBV4-3 with TRBJ2-5, with D possibly TRBD2 on 6 matching bases. Germline V CDR1 and CDR2: LGHNA, YSLEER. The V end lost 0 bases, the J end lost 7 bases, and 12 bases lay between the germline ends. The CDR3 loop spans 14 amino acids. The CDR3 nucleotides are TGCGCCAGCAGCCAAGAGGAGGGCCGTGGGACCCAGTACTTC. Translation gives CASSQEEGRGTQYF.

V and J are TRBV7-7 and TRBJ2-5; D remains ambiguous. The CDR3 consists of 11 residues. The V and J ends lost 1 base and 7 bases respectively, with 4 bases between them. Germline CDR1 SSHAT, CDR2 FNYEAQ (reference sequence). The CDR3 loop is CASSLVRTQYF. In DNA form, the CDR3 reads TGTGCCAGCAGCTTAGTGAGGACCCAGTACTTC.

The chain has TRBV7-9 and TRBJ2-7, with TRBD1 as a possible D gene (5 bases). The V end was cut by 4 bases, the J end by 6 bases, with 16 bases between. Germline lookup yields CDR1 SEHNR and CDR2 FQNEAQ (reference sequence). This CDR3 is 14 amino acids long. CDR3 nucleotide sequence: TGTGCCAGCAGCTCGACAGTCGGCGCTGTCGAGCAGTACTTC. As protein: CASSSTVGAVEQYF.

The rearrangement links TRBV5-1 to TRBJ2-3; 12 nucleotides align to TRBD2. Germline V gene data show CDR1 as SGHRS and CDR2 as YFSETQ. This CDR3 region has 15 residues. The trim removed 7 bases at V and 3 bases at J, leaving 6 bases unmatched. The CDR3, as DNA: TGCGCCAGCTGCGGACTAGCGGGGTGGACAGATACGCAGTATTTT. The encoded protein is CASCGLAGWTDTQYF.

This CDR3 reads CASSVGVAGAKNIQYF. In nucleotides, the CDR3 is TGTGCCAGCAGCGTAGGTGTCGCCGGGGCCAAAAACATTCAGTACTTC. The V and J genes are TRBV9 and TRBJ2-4; D ambiguous. The CDR3 has 16 amino acids. Germline CDR1 is SGDLS and CDR2 is YYNGEE. V was pared by 0 bases and J by 1 base, with 11 bases between.

This clone was recorded only once. The V call is TRBV5-1, the J call TRBJ2-5; D is possibly TRBD1 (8 bases). V was shortened by 3 bases and J by 5 bases, with 17 bases between the two germline ends. CDR1 is SGHRS and CDR2 is YFSETQ in the germline V gene. The CDR3 length is 15 residues. Here the CDR3 reads CASSSSGQGGETQYF. CDR3 coding DNA: TGCGCCAGCAGCTCGTCCGGACAGGGAGGGGAGACCCAGTACTTC. Filled out from reference TRBV5-1 and TRBJ2-5, the complete variable domain reads KAGVTQTPRYLIKTRGQQVTLSCSPISGHRSVSWYQQTPGQGLQFLFEYFSETQRNKGNFPGRFSGRQFSNSRSEMNVSTLELGDSALYLCASSSSGQGGETQYFGPGTRLLVL.

The chain couples TRBV6-6 to TRBJ1-1; unclear D gene. Trimming took 6 bases from V and 4 from J, leaving 15 bases between them. This CDR3 is built from 14 residues. In germline, CDR1 is MNHNY, CDR2 SVGAGI (reference sequence). The CDR3 loop reads CASRKNMASTEAFF. The CDR3 coding sequence is TGTGCCAGCAGAAAGAATATGGCGAGCACTGAAGCTTTCTTT.

This clone was seen a few times. This sequence joins TRBV13 and TRBJ1-6; D perhaps matches TRBD1 (5 bases). CDR1 is PRHDT and CDR2 is FYEKMQ in the germline V gene (reference sequence). Deletions cut 3 bases from V and 6 bases from J, with 15 bases between. This CDR3 is 16 amino acids long. The CDR3 protein is CASSLGGEVFNSPLHF. CDR3 bases: TGTGCCAGCAGCTTGGGGGGGGAGGTGTTTAATTCACCCCTCCACTTT.

Comments on this clone: The germline gene is not matched at one end of the junction; a read error may be the cause. The chain uses TRBV11-1 and TRBJ2-5; no definite D call. Germline loops: CDR1 SGHAT, CDR2 FQDESV (reference sequence). This CDR3 comprises 13 residues. CDR3 sequence reads: CASSSGTQGTQYF. Here the CDR3 DNA reads TGTGCCAGCAGCTCCGGTACCCAAGGGACCCAGTACTTC.

The V call is TRBV14, the J call TRBJ2-1; 7 bases match TRBD1. The CDR3 has 13 amino acids. CDR1 and CDR2 (germline): SGHDN, FVKESK. The V and J ends lost 4 bases and 4 bases, in that order; junction bases with no gene match: 1. The CDR3 reads CASSRDRYNEQFF. The CDR3 nucleotides are TGTGCCAGCAGCCGGGACAGATACAATGAGCAGTTCTTC.

V usage is TRBV15 and J usage is TRBJ1-5, with a possible D match to TRBD1 (5 bases). CDR3 size: 15 residues. Per germline, CDR1 LNHNV and CDR2 YYDKDF (reference sequence). Trimming removed 1 base at V and 2 bases at J, with 9 bases between. The CDR3 sequence is CATSRVGGGNQPQHF. The CDR3 bases are TGTGCCACCAGCAGAGTTGGGGGGGGCAATCAGCCCCAGCATTTT.

This clone appeared once. This chain links TRBV18 with TRBJ2-1; D ambiguous. This CDR3 has 15 residues. Between the trimmed V and J ends, which lost 3 bases and 2 bases, there was a span of 11 bases. CDR1 is KGHSH, CDR2 LQKENI, per germline. CDR3 DNA sequence: TGTGCCAGCTCACCGAAGACCAGGACCTACAATGAGCAGTTCTTC. This codes for CASSPKTRTYNEQFF.

CDR3 bases: TGTGCCAGCAGCTTCCGACGGATCCAAGAGACCCAGTACTTC. As protein: CASSFRRIQETQYF. This sequence joins TRBV7-8 and TRBJ2-5; the D is unclear. V lost 3 bases, J lost 1 base, and 9 bases lay in between. Germline-derived CDR1 and CDR2 are SGHVS and FQNEAQ. There are 14 residues in the CDR3.

The chain has TRBV7-8 and TRBJ1-5; weak D call: TRBD1 (6 bases). In germline, CDR1 is SGHVS, CDR2 FQNEAQ. Between the trimmed V and J ends, which lost 0 bases and 9 bases, there was a span of 15 bases. CDR3 length: 15 residues. This CDR3 is CASSLARDIARPQHF. The CDR3 coding sequence is TGTGCCAGCAGCTTAGCAAGGGACATCGCGAGGCCCCAGCATTTT.

V is TRBV6-5 and J is TRBJ2-5, with 11 positions matching TRBD1. The CDR3 consists of 15 residues. Germline V gene sequence: CDR1 MNHEY, CDR2 SVGAGI. The V and J ends lost 7 bases and 5 bases, in that order; junction bases with no gene match: 9. The CDR3 spells CASTGTGGSQETQYF. In nucleotides, the CDR3 is TGTGCCAGCACCGGGACAGGGGGTTCACAGGAGACCCAGTACTTC.

The V call is TRBV29-1, the J call TRBJ1-2, with 7 bases matching TRBD1. Germline V gene lookup returns CDR1 SQVTM and CDR2 ANQGSEA. Trimming removed 6 bases from V and 0 bases from J; junction bases left unmatched: 4. This CDR3 spans 13 amino acids. The CDR3 nucleotides are TGCAGCGTCCAGACAGGGACTAACTATGGCTACACCTTC. Its translation is CSVQTGTNYGYTF.